Below, 27 T cell receptor beta chains from the same sample are listed, as sequenced in a study of shared clonotypes between healthy human individuals. Here immunoSEQ multiplex PCR was the method, and the copy in TCRdb shows in-frame clones only, minus some. The sample has some 1 million clones; roughly 70% are singletons. Sequencing was performed on memory CD4+ T cells sorted from blood. This sample's subset: CD45RA-negative fraction. These receptors originate from a man aged 18 to 30 in good health.

The rearrangement links TRBV7-9 to TRBJ2-4, with 7 bases aligning to TRBD1. The CDR3 covers 14 residues. J gave up 4 bases and V 0 bases, and 0 bases lay outside the gene matches. From germline, CDR1 is SEHNR and CDR2 FQNEAQ (reference sequence). The CDR3 is CASSLAGQKNIQYF. The DNA for the CDR3 is TGTGCCAGCAGCTTAGCGGGACAGAAAAACATTCAGTACTTC. Full variable domain (rest looked up from reference TRBV7-9 and TRBJ2-4): DTGVSQNPRHKITKRGQNVTFRCDPISEHNRLYWYRQTLGQGPEFLTYFQNEAQLEKSRLLSDRFSAERPKGSFSTLEIQRTEQGDSAMYLCASSLAGQKNIQYFGAGTRLSVL.

This chain joins TRBV21-1 and TRBJ2-1; TRBD2, the table's D call, was not compared with the DNA. TRBV21-1 is classified as a pseudogene. There are 16 residues in the CDR3. The CDR3 reads CASSNASGRAPNEQFF. The CDR3 nucleotides read TGTGCCAGCAGCAACGCTAGCGGGAGGGCCCCCAATGAGCAGTTCTTC.

The chain is built from TRBV6-5 and TRBJ2-5, with TRBD2 matching 8 bases. The length of the CDR3 is 15 residues. V was clipped by 6 bases and J by 9 bases; unmatched bases: 15. The germline gives CDR1 MNHEY, CDR2 SVGAGI. This CDR3 reads CASSAGVLAVTPQYF. The DNA for the CDR3 is TGTGCCAGCAGCGCCGGGGTACTAGCGGTCACCCCCCAGTACTTC.

The rearrangement uses TRBV30 and TRBJ1-3, with a possible D match to TRBD1 (5 bases). The CDR3 runs to 13 residues. The germline CDR1 and CDR2 sequences are GTSNPN and SVGIG (reference sequence). V was pared by 2 bases and J by 2 bases, with 7 bases between. In DNA form, the CDR3 reads TGTGCCTGGAGTTGGGGCACTGGAAACACCATATATTTT. It codes for CAWSWGTGNTIYF.

J is TRBJ2-7 and V is TRBV5-8; TRBD1 aligns across 9 bases. The CDR3 sequence is 13 residues long. V lost 4 bases, J lost 5 bases, and 4 bases stayed unmatched. Germline V gene lookup returns CDR1 SGHTS and CDR2 YDEGEE. CDR3 DNA sequence: TGTGCCAGCAGCCGGGACAGGGTCCACGAGCAGTACTTC. Translated, it gives CASSRDRVHEQYF.

The gene calls are TRBV15 and TRBJ2-5; the match to TRBD1 covers 7 bases. Germline CDR1 reads LNHNV; CDR2 reads YYDKDF (reference sequence). CDR3 length: 16 amino acids. V lost 2 bases and J lost 5; bases outside the gene matches: 11. CDR3 region: CATSRPTKGARETQYF. As DNA, the CDR3 is TGTGCCACCAGCAGACCCACTAAGGGGGCGAGGGAGACCCAGTACTTC.

A few counts support this clone. The chain has TRBV5-1 and TRBJ1-2; D gene uncertain. CDR1 is SGHRS, CDR2 YFSETQ, per germline. This CDR3 has 13 amino acids. Trimming cost V 4 bases and J 8 bases, with 15 bases left between them. The DNA for the CDR3 is TGCGCCAGCAGCCCGATTCTGACGGTCGGCTACACCTTC. Protein: CASSPILTVGYTF.

This CDR3 is CASSPGQGPPLHF. CDR3 coding DNA: TGTGCCAGCAGCCCAGGACAGGGCCCACCCCTCCACTTT. The chain joins TRBV28 to TRBJ1-6; 8 bases are a match to TRBD1. Germline trimming cut 6 bases from V and 11 bases from J; bases unmatched to any gene: 6. Looked up from germline, CDR1 is MDHEN and CDR2 is SYDVKM. CDR3 length: 13 residues.

This clone was seen a single time. Other DNA sequences in this specimen translate into the identical CDR3. The chain couples TRBV18 to TRBJ1-2; TRBD1 aligns across 7 bases. From germline, CDR1 is KGHSH and CDR2 LQKENI. This CDR3 has 14 amino acids. V lost 3 bases to trimming and J lost 0 bases; unmatched junction nucleotides: 1. CDR3 DNA: TGTGCCAGCTCACCCGGGACAGCTAACTATGGCTACACCTTC. Its translation: CASSPGTANYGYTF.

The chain has TRBV6-5 and TRBJ1-1; no reliable D call. The germline CDR1 and CDR2 sequences are MNHEY and SVGAGI. The CDR3 has 15 amino acids. Trimming left V 0 bases short and J 1 base short, with 9 bases between. This chain's CDR3 is CASSYSIFGNTEAFF. CDR3 in DNA: TGTGCCAGCAGTTACTCGATCTTCGGGAACACTGAAGCTTTCTTT.

The gene calls are TRBV7-9 and TRBJ2-5; no clear D gene. Per germline, CDR1 SEHNR and CDR2 FQNEAQ (reference sequence). V lost 4 bases and J 2 bases, leaving 11 bases between the germline ends. The CDR3 consists of 14 residues. CDR3 in amino acids: CASSSKLDQETQYF. The CDR3 DNA reads TGTGCCAGCAGCTCAAAGTTGGATCAAGAGACCCAGTACTTC.

The chain joins TRBV11-2 to TRBJ1-6; no definite D call. Trimming cost V 5 bases and J 7 bases, with 6 bases left between them. The CDR3 covers 12 residues. Looked up from germline, CDR1 is SGHAT and CDR2 is FQNNGV. CDR3 sequence: CASSTGNSPLHF. Written as DNA, the CDR3 is TGTGCCAGCAGCACGGGAAATTCACCCCTCCACTTT.

The V and J genes are TRBV7-2 and TRBJ2-7; 10 positions match TRBD1. After removal of 0 bases from V and 6 bases from J, the junction contained 5 bases not matched to a gene. Germline V gene lookup returns CDR1 SGHTA and CDR2 FQGNSA. This CDR3 comprises 15 residues. DNA of the CDR3: TGTGCCAGCAGCTTAGCAGGGACAGGGGTGGCCGAGCAGTACTTC. This translates into CASSLAGTGVAEQYF.

The chain recombines TRBV2 with TRBJ1-2; 9 positions match TRBD1. This CDR3 spans 13 amino acids. V lost 4 bases and J lost 5; bases outside the gene matches: 2. Germline CDR1 reads SNHLY; CDR2 reads FYNNEI. CDR3 loop: CASSGTGEYGYTF. The CDR3 DNA reads as TGTGCCAGCAGTGGGACAGGGGAGTATGGCTACACCTTC.

V usage is TRBV6-5 and J usage is TRBJ2-7; D is unclear. The V gene lost 6 bases and the J gene lost 6 bases, with 9 bases spanning the gap. CDR1 is MNHEY and CDR2 is SVGAGI in the germline V gene. This CDR3 region has 11 residues. CDR3 sequence reads: CASSTVGEQYF. The CDR3 DNA reads as TGTGCCAGCAGCACAGTCGGCGAGCAGTACTTC.

Only a few counts were recorded for this clone. This sequence joins TRBV5-4 and TRBJ2-1, with 7 bases fitting TRBD1. The CDR3 spans 16 residues. V gave up 0 bases and J gave up 0 bases; unmatched junction bases: 3. Germline V gives CDR1 SGHNT, CDR2 YYREEE (reference sequence). CDR3 loop: CASSLAGQPSYNEQFF. The CDR3 region has the DNA TGTGCCAGCAGCTTGGCGGGACAGCCCTCCTACAATGAGCAGTTCTTC.

The chain links TRBV7-2 to TRBJ2-4; D possibly uses TRBD1 or TRBD2 (6 bases each). Germline CDR1 is SGHTA and CDR2 is FQGNSA. Trimming cost V 5 bases and J 6 bases, with 11 bases left between them. This CDR3 region has 13 residues. This chain's CDR3 is CASSPGGGNIQYF. The CDR3 nucleotides read TGTGCCAGCAGCCCCGGAGGGGGAAACATTCAGTACTTC. Looking up the rest from reference TRBV7-2 and TRBJ2-4 gives the full variable domain: GAGVSQSPSNKVTEKGKDVELRCDPISGHTALYWYRQSLGQGLEFLIYFQGNSAPDKSGLPSDRFSAERTGGSVSTLTIQRTQQEDSAVYLCASSPGGGNIQYFGAGTRLSVL.

V usage is TRBV7-2 and J usage is TRBJ2-7; 13 bases align to TRBD2. CDR1 and CDR2 (germline): SGHTA, FQGNSA. Trimming cost V 3 bases and J 6 bases; bases outside gene matches: 8. The CDR3 has 16 residues. The CDR3 here is CASSLGLAGLGIEQYF. In nucleotides, the CDR3 is TGTGCCAGCAGCTTGGGACTAGCGGGATTGGGCATCGAGCAGTACTTC.

The DNA for the CDR3 is TGTGCCAGCAGGTCGAGCAGGGGGGCCAACGTCCTGACTTTC. Translation: CASRSSRGANVLTF. The chain recombines TRBV5-4 with TRBJ2-6, with D hard to call. CDR3 length equals 14 residues. V dropped 5 bases and J dropped 4 bases, with 10 bases sitting between them. Germline V lookup: CDR1 SGHNT, CDR2 YYREEE (reference sequence).

V usage is TRBV7-2 and J usage is TRBJ1-1; D not resolved. V lost 6 bases and J lost 1, with 9 bases in between. The CDR3 consists of 13 residues. Germline V gene data show CDR1 as SGHTA and CDR2 as FQGNSA. The CDR3 spells CASSPSKNTEAFF. CDR3 in DNA: TGTGCCAGCAGTCCGTCCAAGAACACTGAAGCTTTCTTT.

The chain employs TRBV30 and TRBJ2-3; a possible D gene is TRBD2 (5 bases). The CDR3 is made up of 13 amino acids. Germline CDR1 and CDR2: GTSNPN and SVGIG (reference sequence). V dropped 3 bases and J dropped 7 bases, with 14 bases sitting between them. The CDR3 here is CAWRNGGSNTQYF. In DNA, the CDR3 is TGTGCCTGGAGGAACGGAGGTTCGAATACGCAGTATTTT. The full variable domain, its missing parts supplied by reference TRBV30 and TRBJ2-3, is SQTIHQWPATLVQPVGSPLSLECTVEGTSNPNLYWYRQAAGRGLQLLFYSVGIGQISSEVPQNLSASRPQDRQFILSSKKLLLSDSGFYLCAWRNGGSNTQYFGPGTRLTVL.

The chain is built from TRBV4-1 and TRBJ2-3; TRBD2 matches at 11 bases. This CDR3 has 18 amino acids. CDR1 is MGHRA and CDR2 is YSYEKL in the germline V gene. V shed 1 base and J 2 bases; nucleotides not matched to a gene: 8. In DNA, the CDR3 is TGCGCCAGCAGCCAAGGTCGGCTAGCGGGGGGAGTCACAGATACGCAGTATTTT. This encodes CASSQGRLAGGVTDTQYF.

In this sample, this clone turned up a few times. This chain links TRBV19 with TRBJ1-2, with D unclear. Trimming removed 6 bases at V and 7 bases at J, with 15 bases between. The germline gives CDR1 LNHDA, CDR2 SQIVND (reference sequence). The CDR3 has 13 amino acids. Here the CDR3 reads CASRPEMSSGYTF. The DNA for the CDR3 is TGTGCCAGTAGGCCAGAAATGAGTAGTGGCTACACCTTC.

The DNA for the CDR3 is TGTGCCAGCAGCCCTAGCGGGGGGGCACAAAGGGCGCTGTTTTTT. Protein sequence: CASSPSGGAQRALFF. The rearrangement joins TRBV7-9 to TRBJ2-2; TRBD2 aligns across 12 bases. Germline values: CDR1 SEHNR, CDR2 FQNEAQ (reference sequence). V trimming: 5 bases; J trimming: 13 bases; junction bases outside the gene matches: 11. This CDR3 has 15 residues.

The V call is TRBV6-5, the J call TRBJ2-5; D is possibly TRBD1 or TRBD2 (6 bases each). In germline, CDR1 is MNHEY, CDR2 SVGAGI. This CDR3 spans 15 amino acids. Trimming pared 8 bases from V and 5 bases from J, leaving 21 bases between. The CDR3 sequence is CASASGAGGGETQYF. The CDR3 DNA reads TGTGCCAGCGCCTCGGGGGCAGGTGGTGGGGAGACCCAGTACTTC.

The chain combines TRBV27 with TRBJ2-7; no definite D call. The CDR3 totals 15 residues. With 3 bases removed from V and 6 bases from J, the gap between germline ends came to 18 bases. Per the germline V gene, CDR1 is MNHEY and CDR2 is SMNVEV (reference sequence). CDR3 loop: CASSLTHFPPAEQYF. The CDR3 nucleotides are TGTGCCAGCAGTTTGACCCATTTTCCCCCGGCCGAGCAGTACTTC.

A remark on this clone: Additional DNA sequences in this sample encode the identical CDR3. The J gene is TRBJ2-7, the V gene TRBV6-5, with 11 bases lining up with TRBD1. This CDR3 has 15 residues. Trimming at V came to 2 bases and at J to 4 bases, leaving 4 bases not matched to a gene. In germline, CDR1 is MNHEY, CDR2 SVGAGI. The DNA for the CDR3 is TGTGCCAGCAGTTACAGTGGACAGGGGGCTTACGAGCAGTACTTC. This codes for CASSYSGQGAYEQYF.